What follows are 17 T cell receptor beta chains derived from one specimen sequenced in a study of T cells in Graves' hyperthyroidism and ophthalmopathy (dated by TCRdb to between 2018 and 2021). Library preparation was by multiplex PCR. Instrument used: Illumina HiSeq 2000. TCR beta CDR3 regions were amplified from RNA transcripts. The TCR CDR3 was subjected to a first round of RT-PCR using the HTBI primer set and the Qiagen OneStep RT-PCR kit. TCRdb reanalyzed the raw reads on its own, using fastp at Q25 for trimming and MiXCR for clone calling, and kept in-frame beta chains. Entries that share a CDR3 protein sequence are merged under the most common genes and DNA. Here the sample has some 620,000 distinct CDR3 sequences; about 17% occur a single time. The top ten constitute 3% to 4.5% of the sample. Sequenced sample: blood. The receptors come from a woman aged 30 to 39 with Graves' hyperthyroidism.

The table lists this clonotype with a few counts. The rearrangement joins TRBV20-1 to TRBJ1-4; D may be TRBD1 (6 bases). In germline, CDR1 is DFQATT, CDR2 SNEGSKA (reference sequence). The V end was cut by 5 bases, the J end by 3 bases, with 10 bases between. The CDR3 runs 13 residues. The CDR3 loop is CSAPTGPNEKLFF. The CDR3 DNA reads as TGCAGTGCTCCTACAGGGCCTAATGAAAAACTGTTTTTT.

At least ten counts were recorded for this clonotype. The rearrangement links TRBV10-3 to TRBJ2-1, with TRBD2 as a possible D gene (6 bases). The CDR3 spans 16 residues. Per the germline V gene, CDR1 is ENHRY and CDR2 is SYGVKD. Trimming took 6 bases from V and 1 from J, leaving 16 bases between them. Here the CDR3 DNA reads TGTGCCATCAGCACCACTCTAGCGTCGTCCTACAATGAGCAGTTCTTC. Protein: CAISTTLASSYNEQFF.

This clonotype was observed many times. The genes are TRBV13 and TRBJ1-5; 9 bases are a match to TRBD1. The CDR3 extends over 13 amino acids. Losses at the gene ends were 8 bases for V and 2 bases for J; bases not matched to a gene: 1. From germline, CDR1 is PRHDT and CDR2 FYEKMQ (reference sequence). CDR3 loop: CASGDRGNQPQHF. The CDR3 coding sequence is TGTGCCAGCGGGGACAGGGGCAATCAGCCCCAGCATTTT.

This clonotype was seen a handful of times. The chain is built from TRBV7-9 and TRBJ1-1, with D tentatively TRBD1 (6 bases). This CDR3 comprises 15 residues. The germline V and J ends were trimmed by 0 bases and 1 base, with 9 bases remaining between them. CDR1 SEHNR and CDR2 FQNEAQ come from the germline V gene (reference sequence). Here the CDR3 DNA reads TGTGCCAGCAGCTTAGCGGGGGGCTCGAACACTGAAGCTTTCTTT. Translating gives CASSLAGGSNTEAFF.

This clonotype was counted at least ten times. This chain connects TRBV6-1 to TRBJ2-7, with 8 bases lining up with TRBD1. The CDR3 covers 14 residues. V lost 4 bases and J lost 2; bases outside the gene matches: 4. CDR1 MNHNS and CDR2 SASEGT come from the germline V gene. The CDR3 loop reads CASSGQGTTYEQYF. DNA for the CDR3: TGTGCCAGCAGTGGACAGGGGACGACCTACGAGCAGTACTTC.

The rearrangement links TRBV7-9 to TRBJ2-7, with 7 bases identical to TRBD2. V lost 2 bases to trimming and J lost 4 bases; unmatched junction nucleotides: 11. CDR3 length: 16 residues. Per the germline V gene, CDR1 is SEHNR and CDR2 is FQNEAQ (reference sequence). The CDR3 DNA reads as TGTGCCAGCAGCTTACTTGGCGCGGGAGAAGTGTACGAGCAGTACTTC. The encoded protein is CASSLLGAGEVYEQYF. Variable domain in full (rest from reference TRBV7-9 and TRBJ2-7): DTGVSQNPRHKITKRGQNVTFRCDPISEHNRLYWYRQTLGQGPEFLTYFQNEAQLEKSRLLSDRFSAERPKGSFSTLEIQRTEQGDSAMYLCASSLLGAGEVYEQYFGPGTRLTVT.

In this sample, this clonotype turned up a few times. The CDR3 region has the DNA TGCAGTGCTAGAGTACTAGCGGGACTGGGTAACGAGCAGTACTTC. Encoded protein: CSARVLAGLGNEQYF. The chain couples TRBV20-1 to TRBJ2-7; 10 bases fit TRBD2. The CDR3 is 15 amino acids. Germline V lookup: CDR1 DFQATT, CDR2 SNEGSKA (reference sequence). After removal of 1 base from V and 5 bases from J, the junction contained 8 bases not matched to a gene.

This clonotype came up a few times. J is TRBJ1-1 and V is TRBV7-9, with 9 bases lining up with TRBD1. The J segment lost 5 bases and the V segment lost 6 bases, leaving 13 bases of the junction unmatched. The CDR3 has 16 amino acids. The V gene's germline CDR1 is SEHNR and CDR2 FQNEAQ (reference sequence). This chain's CDR3 is CASRAPGDRARTEAFF. As DNA, the CDR3 is TGTGCCAGCAGAGCCCCCGGGGACAGGGCGAGGACTGAAGCTTTCTTT.

V gene TRBV27 combines with J gene TRBJ2-7; tentatively, D is TRBD2 (6 bases). CDR1 MNHEY and CDR2 SMNVEV come from the germline V gene (reference sequence). The V and J ends lost 5 bases and 2 bases respectively, with 13 bases between them. CDR3 size: 14 residues. The DNA for the CDR3 is TGTGCCAGCAGTAGGGGTTGGGGGGCCTACGAGCAGTACTTC. Translating gives CASSRGWGAYEQYF.

This clonotype showed up just a few times. The V gene is TRBV9, the J gene TRBJ2-2; TRBD2 aligns across 7 bases. The V gene's germline CDR1 is SGDLS and CDR2 YYNGEE. Germline trimming cut 3 bases from V and 0 bases from J; bases unmatched to any gene: 8. This CDR3 comprises 17 residues. The CDR3 sequence: CASSDAGGTTNTGELFF. The DNA of the CDR3 is TGTGCCAGCAGCGACGCCGGGGGGACCACGAACACCGGGGAGCTGTTTTTT.

This clonotype was counted a few times. J is TRBJ2-3 and V is TRBV20-1; weak D call: TRBD2 (5 bases). V was shortened by 3 bases and J by 6 bases, with 16 bases between the two germline ends. From germline, CDR1 is DFQATT and CDR2 SNEGSKA (reference sequence). The CDR3 has 14 residues. The CDR3 DNA follows: TGCAGTGCTAGTCCCCCCGGGATAGTGGATACGCAGTATTTT. It codes for CSASPPGIVDTQYF.

The chain is built from TRBV11-3 and TRBJ2-6; perhaps TRBD2 as D (6 bases). V was trimmed by 3 bases and J by 0 bases, leaving 15 bases between them. In germline, CDR1 is SGHNT, CDR2 YENEEA. The CDR3 is 18 residues long. The CDR3 loop reads CASSFLSGPSSGANVLTF. The CDR3 region has the DNA TGTGCCAGCAGCTTTCTTAGCGGACCGTCCTCTGGGGCCAACGTCCTGACTTTC.

This clonotype came up a few times. The chain couples TRBV30 to TRBJ2-5; 8 bases are a match to TRBD2. The CDR3 runs 14 residues. From germline, CDR1 is GTSNPN and CDR2 SVGIG (reference sequence). V was clipped by 0 bases and J by 3 bases; unmatched bases: 3. The CDR3 loop reads CAWSVKLAEETQYF. As DNA, the CDR3 is TGTGCCTGGAGTGTAAAACTAGCGGAAGAGACCCAGTACTTC.

This clonotype was detected a few times. The chain joins TRBV13 to TRBJ2-7; 7 bases are shared with TRBD1. The CDR3 sequence is 14 residues long. CDR1 is PRHDT, CDR2 FYEKMQ, per germline (reference sequence). V dropped 4 bases and J dropped 2; count of bases not matched to a gene: 5. Here the CDR3 reads CASSSGQRPYEQYF. In nucleotides, the CDR3 is TGTGCCAGCAGCTCGGGACAGAGACCCTACGAGCAGTACTTC.

The rearrangement links TRBV10-2 to TRBJ1-4, with D possibly matching TRBD1 (5 bases). Germline V gives CDR1 WSHSY, CDR2 SAAADI. This CDR3 has 13 residues. V dropped 5 bases and J dropped 8 bases, with 12 bases sitting between them. The CDR3 protein is CASSPRDGEKLFF. For the CDR3, the DNA is TGCGCCAGCAGTCCCAGGGATGGGGAAAAACTGTTTTTT.

The chain employs TRBV6-2 or TRBV6-3 and TRBJ2-3; 10 positions agree with TRBD2. Germline assignment: CDR1 MNHEY and CDR2 SVGEGT. The CDR3 runs to 17 residues. After removal of 6 bases from V and 5 bases from J, the junction contained 14 bases not matched to a gene. CDR3 loop: CASSPDPLAGAEDTQYF. CDR3 DNA: TGTGCCAGCAGCCCCGATCCTCTAGCGGGAGCTGAAGATACGCAGTATTTT.

This clonotype has a single count. This chain links TRBV28 with TRBJ2-7, with D tentatively TRBD1 or TRBD2 (5 bases each). Germline CDR1 is MDHEN and CDR2 is SYDVKM. V was pared by 3 bases and J by 4 bases, with 16 bases between. The CDR3 length is 15 residues. CDR3 region: CASSFQGRERYEQYF. CDR3 bases: TGTGCCAGCAGTTTTCAGGGCAGGGAGCGGTACGAGCAGTACTTC.